This T cell receptor (beta chain) stems from a study of T cell responses to AZD1222 COVID-19 vaccine. Overall study findings and caveats: No repertoire was sampled before or during the peak T cell response, only after it. Clonal diversity was possibly underestimated; the donors were predominantly white British and more often female. AZD1222 recipients seropositive at baseline numbered only six or seven.

Concerning this clone itself: Its antigen is as yet unknown.

The CDR3 length is 12 residues. The junction had 3 bases not matched to a gene; V was cut back by 6 bases and J by 8 bases. Germline CDR1 and CDR2: ENHRY and SYGVKD. Measured with immunoSEQ multiplex PCR; TCRdb has only the in-frame clones, and not every one. The profile covers some 120,000 clones, with roughly 89% appearing a single time and roughly 10% taken by the ten largest. The chain is built from TRBV10-3 and TRBJ2-1; 8 nucleotides agree with TRBD1. The sample in question was peripheral blood, obtained on day 0 of MenACWY control vaccination. The receptor was derived from an adult in good health. CDR3 nucleotide sequence: TGTGCCATCAGCATACAGGGGGATGAGCAGTTCTTC. Protein sequence: CAISIQGDEQFF.